This T cell receptor beta chain was identified during a study of shared clonotypes between healthy human individuals (TCRdb year 2020). Regarding the research as a whole: A few men and two women, aged 18 to 49 years, made up the cohort. Per donor, three plates each were used for CD4 naive and CD4 memory, two for CD8 naive, and one for CD8 memory. To estimate repertoire size and how much clonotypes are shared between individuals, the study performed deep sequencing of blood TCR repertoires from a handful of healthy adults. To increase sequencing depth and limit assay-specific biases, TCR repertoire library preparation and sequencing were carried out by different laboratories using diverse techniques. Per donor, leukapheresis produced somewhere between about 0.85 and 10 billion PBMCs.

As concerns this clone: It has no known antigen specificity. No base-level quality is on record; no much larger clone is a single base apart.

Broad study findings and their caveats: Only blood was sampled, and tissue TCR repertoires likely differ from those in blood. Based on pairwise subsampling, the degree of clonotype sharing among donors was expected to be affected by sequencing depth. Across a handful of donors, approximately 5% of naive CD4, over 3% of naive CD8, 2% to 2.5% of memory CD4, and 0.4% to 0.45% of memory CD8 clonotypes were shared. The small number of donors limited the genetic and exposure-history diversity represented. Naive subsets generally had larger estimated clonotype richness than memory subsets did. Compared with non-shared clonotypes, clonotypes shared by all four sorted-subset donors had higher generation probabilities. Even with the large sequencing depth, rarefaction of the sorted-subset datasets indicated that sequencing was incomplete.

TCR CDR3 regions were amplified from genomic DNA by multiplex PCR using the deep immunoSEQ assay. Extracted genomic DNA from each cell subset was spread evenly across all wells of several immunoSEQ 96-well plates, with each plate serving as a replicate. For sorted subsets, each replicate PCR was loaded with around 220 ng genomic DNA, equivalent to 30,000 or so T cell genomes. Purified libraries were measured with a Qubit 3.0 fluorometer, size-checked on a Bioanalyzer 2100, and measured again with the KAPA Library Quantification kit. Every immunoSEQ 96-well plate was sequenced on a separate single-read 150-cycle Illumina NextSeq 550 flow cell. As for the original processing: Because the immunoSEQ output held only junctional sequences and lacked quality scores, the filtering could not match the filtering applied to full-length reads. To assign V/J genes and CDR3, sequences were annotated using PyIR, a Python wrapper for IgBLAST v1.9, with IMGT germline references. Reads with weak V/J assignments (E-value above 1e-6), missing CDR3, stop codons, out-of-frame junctions, or ambiguous translated residues were removed. A V3J clonotype was defined by an identical inferred V gene, J gene, and CDR3 amino acid sequence. To compute the percentage overlap between repertoires, the number of shared unique clonotypes was divided by the size of the smaller repertoire. RTK rarefaction, the Chao1 estimator, and Recon v2.1 estimates of unobserved clonotypes were used to assess repertoire richness. OLGA was used to compute generation probabilities for all TCRbeta clonotypes that the gDNA method yielded from a handful of donors. TCRdb obtained this table from immuneACCESS and retained in-frame rearrangements with V and J assigned. These tables miss some clones; where compared with another copy, unresolved V genes account for less than half of the shortfall, and the remainder is unexplained. The V and J calls and clone size are taken from that table; D and trimming were inferred from the DNA. This sample has about 680,000 clones in its table, and under 95% of those were observed once. Of the sample, about a quarter is held by the ten largest clones.

For the CD8 naive samples, CD45RO-negative cells were positively selected for CCR7, yielding a CD45RA+CCR7+ population from which TemRA cells were excluded. The donors were healthy, HIV-negative adults who had no recently reported acute infections or vaccinations. Every donor was a Caucasian adult residing in Nashville, Tennessee, USA. Blood was collected by leukapheresis, and PBMCs were isolated by Ficoll-Histopaque density gradient centrifugation and then cryopreserved in liquid nitrogen vapor phase. Analytical flow cytometry was used to check the purity and quantity of every magnetically sorted T cell population. From each sorted fraction, genomic DNA was isolated and quantified by UV absorbance on a Nanodrop 2000c. V is reduced by 3 bases and J by 5 bases, leaving a spacing of 11 bases between them. There are 14 amino acids in the CDR3, from cysteine to phenylalanine inclusive. The retained sequence is limited to the CDR3, 42 bases, with the frame set at the first base. CDR1 and CDR2 (MNHEY, SMNVEV) derive from the germline V gene (reference sequence).

Material for sequencing was naive CD8+ T cells sorted from blood. Reading the label with the study, this specimen's cell subset or site is: CD45RA+CCR7+. The rearrangement combines TRBV27 with TRBJ2-1; possibly the D gene is TRBD2, per 6 matching bases. This sequence was found in a man aged 25-45 years in good health. The sequence in DNA is TGTGCCAGCAGTTTTAAGGGACTCAACAATGAGCAGTTCTTC. Its amino acids are CASSFKGLNNEQFF.